The source of this T cell receptor (beta chain) is a study of cytomegalovirus exposure and HLA in healthy donors. Study-level points and caveats: TCR beta chain V- and J-gene trimming was linked, in a later analysis, to a missense variant in DCLRE1C.

Amplification used 60 Vbeta primers and 13 Jbeta primers. Profiling relied on immunoSEQ multiplex PCR, and the TCRdb table lists in-frame clones only, not all of them. The sample contains about 140,000 clones, around 80% of which appear only once. Remarks on this clone: Antigen unknown.

V was cut by 4 bases and J by 4 bases, with 14 bases left in between. This CDR3 has 15 amino acids. Germline V gene sequence: CDR1 LNHDA, CDR2 SQIVND (reference sequence). Sequencing was done on a sample of PBMCs. This receptor was identified in a man aged 35-49 years in good health and CMV-seronegative. The chain is built from TRBV19 and TRBJ2-1; D unresolved. The CDR3 sequence: CASSTSSTAYNEQFF. The CDR3 nucleotides read TGTGCCAGTAGTACCTCTAGTACTGCATACAATGAGCAGTTCTTC.